This record looks at one T cell receptor (beta chain) sequence and its context. This entry belongs to a study of CD8 T cells in Susac syndrome. In germline, CDR1 is SGHDN, CDR2 FVKESK. CDR3 length: 13 residues. V was clipped by 0 bases and J by 9 bases, with 9 bases between them. Reverse transcription of roughly 0.45 to 1 ug RNA used random hexamers. Multiplex immunoSEQ PCR targeted 54 Vbeta and 13 Jbeta TCR beta segments. TCRdb ran MiXCR on the immunoSEQ multiplex PCR reads and lists one entry per CDR3 protein. The data show 200,000 to 250,000 distinct CDR3 sequences, approximately 92% seen once. Negative isolation yielded CD4+ and CD8+ T cells, and FACS enriched TEMRA cells.

The J gene is TRBJ2-1, the V gene TRBV14, with a tentative D call TRBD2 (5 bases). This receptor was identified in a human donor with multiple sclerosis. Input material: CD4+ T cells from PBMCs. The CDR3 DNA reads as TGTGCCAGCAGCCAAGAACTAGGTGCTGAGCAGTTCTTC. It is translated as CASSQELGAEQFF.